The 17 T cell receptor beta chains listed next were all sequenced from one sample in a study of blood T cell repertoires in COVID-19. The protocol was immunoSEQ multiplex PCR, while the TCRdb copy is restricted to in-frame clones and leaves out a portion. The table has around 220,000 clones, roughly 84% seen once. Input material: PBMCs or T cells enriched from blood (not recorded which). The receptor source for this set is a woman between 40 and 50 years old who had recovered from COVID-19.

The table lists this clone with a count of one. The V gene is TRBV2, the J gene TRBJ1-5; D is uncertain. Trimming left V 1 base short and J 13 bases short, with 11 bases between. The length of the CDR3 is 12 residues. The germline V gene has CDR1 SNHLY and CDR2 FYNNEI. The CDR3 nucleotides are TGTGCCAGCAGTGAAGGGATTGCGGCTCAGCATTTT. Protein: CASSEGIAAQHF.

The chain couples TRBV15 to TRBJ2-1, with 9 positions matching TRBD1. Germline loops: CDR1 LNHNV, CDR2 YYDKDF (reference sequence). The trim removed 4 bases at V and 6 bases at J, leaving 4 bases unmatched. The CDR3 runs 14 residues. The CDR3 reads CATSKGQGLNEQFF. The CDR3 DNA is TGTGCCACCAGCAAGGGACAGGGCCTCAATGAGCAGTTCTTC.

The chain uses TRBV19 and TRBJ2-2; no clear D. V gave up 7 bases and J gave up 6 bases, with 15 bases separating them. The CDR3 runs 14 residues. The germline V gene encodes CDR1 LNHDA and CDR2 SQIVND (reference sequence). The chain's CDR3 is CASTYPGEAGELFF. In DNA, the CDR3 is TGTGCCAGTACCTACCCGGGTGAGGCCGGGGAGCTGTTTTTT. The variable domain in full, with the rest retrieved from reference TRBV19 and TRBJ2-2, is DGGITQSPKYLFRKEGQNVTLSCEQNLNHDAMYWYRQDPGQGLRLIYYSQIVNDFQKGDIAEGYSVSREKKESFPLTVTSAQKNPTAFYLCASTYPGEAGELFFGEGSRLTVL.

J is TRBJ1-6 and V is TRBV7-2; no clear D. CDR3 size: 15 residues. Germline V gene data show CDR1 as SGHTA and CDR2 as FQGNSA. V was trimmed by 0 bases and J by 9 bases, leaving 12 bases between them. The CDR3 is CASSLATRSGSPLHF. CDR3 nucleotides: TGTGCCAGCAGCTTAGCGACACGGTCCGGTTCACCCCTCCACTTT. Complete variable domain (other parts from reference TRBV7-2 and TRBJ1-6): GAGVSQSPSNKVTEKGKDVELRCDPISGHTALYWYRQSLGQGLEFLIYFQGNSAPDKSGLPSDRFSAERTGGSVSTLTIQRTQQEDSAVYLCASSLATRSGSPLHFGNGTRLTVT.

This clone came up once. CDR3 residues: CAILDGTDTQYF. The CDR3 nucleotides are TGTGCCATTTTAGATGGTACAGATACGCAGTATTTT. This sequence joins TRBV10-3 and TRBJ2-3, with D unresolved. The CDR3 consists of 12 residues. Between the trimmed V and J ends, which lost 9 bases and 3 bases, there was a span of 10 bases. Per the germline V gene, CDR1 is ENHRY and CDR2 is SYGVKD.

This clone has a count of ten or more. The chain combines TRBV7-2 with TRBJ2-2, with 9 bases identical to TRBD1. Germline-derived CDR1 and CDR2 are SGHTA and FQGNSA. This CDR3 region has 16 residues. The V and J ends lost 3 bases and 3 bases, in that order; junction bases with no gene match: 5. The CDR3 region has the DNA TGTGCCAGCAGCTTCGTCGACAGGGGGGACACCGGGGAGCTGTTTTTT. This encodes CASSFVDRGDTGELFF. The complete variable domain, with remaining parts taken from reference TRBV7-2 and TRBJ2-2, reads GAGVSQSPSNKVTEKGKDVELRCDPISGHTALYWYRQSLGQGLEFLIYFQGNSAPDKSGLPSDRFSAERTGGSVSTLTIQRTQQEDSAVYLCASSFVDRGDTGELFFGEGSRLTVL.

This chain joins TRBV7-8 and TRBJ2-3; D is unresolved. Trimming cost V 1 base and J 2 bases, with 7 bases left between them. This CDR3 is 14 amino acids long. The germline V gene has CDR1 SGHVS and CDR2 FQNEAQ. The CDR3 sequence: CASSLGRPTDTQYF. The CDR3 nucleotides are TGTGCCAGCAGCTTAGGGCGGCCCACAGATACGCAGTATTTT.

This chain links TRBV6-5 with TRBJ2-7; 9 bases line up with TRBD2. This CDR3 has 14 amino acids. V lost 5 bases to trimming and J lost 5 bases; unmatched junction nucleotides: 7. Germline V gene sequence: CDR1 MNHEY, CDR2 SVGAGI. CDR3: CASSIAGAPHEQYF. The CDR3, as DNA: TGTGCCAGCAGTATAGCGGGAGCTCCTCACGAGCAGTACTTC.

This sequence joins TRBV6-5 and TRBJ1-5; D is possibly TRBD1 (6 bases). V lost 6 bases, J lost 2 bases, and 11 bases lay in between. CDR3 size: 14 residues. The germline V gene has CDR1 MNHEY and CDR2 SVGAGI. The CDR3: CASSAGAGNQPQHF. The CDR3 DNA reads as TGTGCCAGCAGCGCGGGGGCTGGCAATCAGCCCCAGCATTTT.

This clone was recorded at least ten times. The rearrangement links TRBV7-9 to TRBJ1-1; weak D call: TRBD1 (6 bases). CDR3 length: 14 amino acids. V lost 4 bases, J lost 0 bases, and 9 bases lay in between. Germline V lookup: CDR1 SEHNR, CDR2 FQNEAQ (reference sequence). Here the CDR3 reads CASSYREMNTEAFF. CDR3 sequence (DNA): TGTGCCAGCAGCTACAGGGAAATGAACACTGAAGCTTTCTTT.

This clone was observed once. The J gene is TRBJ2-1, the V gene TRBV9; D is unresolved. The CDR3 extends over 11 amino acids. Germline CDR1 SGDLS, CDR2 YYNGEE. Trimming took 0 bases from V and 11 from J, leaving 6 bases between them. For the CDR3, the DNA is TGTGCCAGCAGCGTAGGACATAAGCAGTTCTTC. It is translated as CASSVGHKQFF.

The chain joins TRBV18 to TRBJ1-5; 10 bases are a match to TRBD1. Looked up from germline, CDR1 is KGHSH and CDR2 is LQKENI. V dropped 4 bases and J dropped 5; count of bases not matched to a gene: 5. CDR3 length: 15 amino acids. CDR3 loop: CASSRGTGADQPQHF. The CDR3 nucleotides read TGTGCCAGCTCACGGGGGACAGGGGCGGATCAGCCCCAGCATTTT.

CDR3 amino acids: CSVVGGRDRGTDTQYF. The CDR3 coding sequence is TGCAGCGTTGTTGGCGGGAGGGACCGGGGGACAGATACGCAGTATTTT. V and J are TRBV29-1 and TRBJ2-3; TRBD2 matches at 9 bases. Germline V CDR1 and CDR2: SQVTM, ANQGSEA. V was clipped by 4 bases and J by 3 bases; unmatched bases: 11. There are 16 residues in the CDR3.

The gene calls are TRBV10-1 and TRBJ1-2; TRBD1 agrees at 7 bases. Trimming cost V 7 bases and J 8 bases; bases outside gene matches: 7. This CDR3 has 12 residues. The germline V gene encodes CDR1 WNHNN and CDR2 SYGVQD (reference sequence). The CDR3 is CASIGTEEGYTF. The CDR3 DNA follows: TGCGCCAGCATTGGGACAGAGGAGGGCTACACCTTC.

The CDR3 loop is CASNPRGDPNTGELFF. CDR3 nucleotides: TGTGCCAGTAACCCCAGGGGGGACCCGAACACCGGGGAGCTGTTTTTT. V usage is TRBV7-9 and J usage is TRBJ2-2; maybe TRBD1 (7 bases). V dropped 9 bases and J dropped 0 bases, with 17 bases sitting between them. The CDR3 sequence is 16 residues long. Germline lookup yields CDR1 SEHNR and CDR2 FQNEAQ (reference sequence).

The chain recombines TRBV10-3 with TRBJ2-7, with 10 positions matching TRBD2. The CDR3 loop spans 15 amino acids. Germline V gene sequence: CDR1 ENHRY, CDR2 SYGVKD. V lost 6 bases, J lost 2 bases, and 7 bases stayed unmatched. The CDR3 nucleotides read TGTGCCATCAGCCCTACTAGCGGGGATACCTACGAGCAGTACTTC. Protein: CAISPTSGDTYEQYF.

The V gene is TRBV10-1, the J gene TRBJ2-2; 8 nucleotides line up with TRBD1. The trim removed 1 base at V and 3 bases at J, leaving 4 bases unmatched. This CDR3 comprises 16 residues. Germline V lookup: CDR1 WNHNN, CDR2 SYGVQD (reference sequence). DNA for the CDR3: TGCGCCAGCAGTGAGTTAGGACAGGGCGACACCGGGGAGCTGTTTTTT. It encodes CASSELGQGDTGELFF.